This section outlines one TCR beta chain sequence together with its context. TCRdb's copy holds only in-frame clones and misses some; the assay was immunoSEQ multiplex PCR. The sample holds about 2,500,000 clones, over 85% seen once. This entry belongs to a study of shared clonotypes between healthy human individuals. Study details: The donor pool was made up of a couple of women and a few men aged 18 to 49.

CDR1 is SGHNT and CDR2 is YYREEE in the germline V gene (reference sequence). Trimming at V came to 2 bases and at J to 2 bases, leaving 4 bases not matched to a gene. The CDR3 extends over 15 amino acids. This TCR derives from a man younger than 35 in good health. The sample was naive CD4+ T cells sorted from blood. Described subset: CD45RA+ positively selected. V usage is TRBV5-4 and J usage is TRBJ2-1; 7 bases line up with TRBD1. CDR3: CASSFGQGAYNEQFF. The CDR3 DNA sequence: TGTGCCAGCAGCTTCGGGCAGGGGGCCTACAATGAGCAGTTCTTC.